This T cell receptor beta chain appears in the sequencing data of a study of T cell repertoires in cytomegalovirus infection. V gave up 3 bases and J gave up 8 bases, with 7 bases separating them. This CDR3 spans 10 amino acids. Germline V lookup: CDR1 SQVTM, CDR2 ANQGSEA. Using its own MiXCR run on the reads, TCRdb lists one record per CDR3 protein. This table holds more than 400,000 distinct CDR3 sequences, around 27% found once. Sequencing was performed on PBMCs. The chain uses TRBV29-1 and TRBJ1-1; D gene unclear. This clonotype originated in a human donor in good health (CMV status not recorded). Some clones in this sample may be carry-over from other donors' samples. In DNA form, the CDR3 reads TGCAGCGTTGAGTCCAGGGAAGCTTTCTTT. It translates to CSVESREAFF.